These 23 T cell receptor beta chains share one sample of origin, sequenced in a study of CD8 T cells in Susac syndrome. RNA was extracted with the RNeasy kit, and a quantity of about 0.45 to 1 ug was reverse transcribed using random hexamers. TCRdb fed the immunoSEQ multiplex PCR reads into MiXCR, producing one record per CDR3 protein. The table records around 200,000 distinct CDR3 sequences, 85% to 95% of them present only once. The source material was CD8+ T cells from PBMCs. The receptors derive from a human donor with Susac syndrome.

The rearrangement uses TRBV27 and TRBJ2-5; TRBD2 aligns across 11 bases. CDR1 MNHEY and CDR2 SMNVEV come from the germline V gene (reference sequence). With V trimmed by 3 bases and J by 2 bases, 5 bases remained unmatched. CDR3 length equals 16 residues. This chain's CDR3 is CASSFALAGVQETQYF. In DNA form, the CDR3 reads TGTGCCAGCAGTTTTGCACTAGCGGGAGTACAAGAGACCCAGTACTTC.

This clonotype was picked up one time. The chain couples TRBV19 to TRBJ2-1, with 8 nucleotides matching TRBD1. CDR1 and CDR2 from the germline V gene are LNHDA and SQIVND (reference sequence). V was pared by 6 bases and J by 7 bases, with 5 bases of the junction left unmatched. The CDR3 contains 13 residues. CDR3 bases: TGTGCCAGTAGGGACAGGGACAAGAATGAGCAGTTCTTC. It specifies CASRDRDKNEQFF.

The chain combines TRBV9 with TRBJ1-1; unclear D gene. The length of the CDR3 is 13 residues. CDR1 is SGDLS and CDR2 is YYNGEE in the germline V gene. The V and J ends lost 3 bases and 0 bases respectively, with 6 bases between them. For the CDR3, the DNA is TGTGCCAGCAGCGGAGAGGTGAACACTGAAGCTTTCTTT. It codes for CASSGEVNTEAFF.

The gene calls are TRBV2 and TRBJ2-3; 10 positions match TRBD1. Unmatched junction bases numbered 2, after V lost 8 bases and J lost 3 bases. The CDR3 runs to 13 residues. Germline lookup yields CDR1 SNHLY and CDR2 FYNNEI. CDR3 region: CASPGQGTDTQYF. In DNA form, the CDR3 reads TGTGCCAGCCCGGGACAGGGGACAGATACGCAGTATTTT.

V usage is TRBV20-1 and J usage is TRBJ1-5; perhaps TRBD1 as D (5 bases). V lost 0 bases and J lost 5, with 17 bases in between. Germline V gene lookup returns CDR1 DFQATT and CDR2 SNEGSKA (reference sequence). This CDR3 is 16 amino acids long. This CDR3 reads CSAREKFVRGDQPQHF. The CDR3 DNA is TGCAGTGCTAGAGAGAAATTCGTCCGGGGGGATCAGCCCCAGCATTTT.

The rearrangement joins TRBV4-2 to TRBJ2-6, with 8 bases that match TRBD1. The CDR3 contains 20 residues. V was clipped by 0 bases and J by 0 bases; unmatched bases: 10. Germline-derived CDR1 and CDR2 are LGHNA and YNFKEQ. CDR3 sequence: CASSQDGGQGPISGANVLTF. DNA of the CDR3: TGTGCCAGCAGCCAAGATGGAGGACAGGGCCCGATCTCTGGGGCCAACGTCCTGACTTTC.

This sequence joins TRBV6-5 and TRBJ1-4, with D unclear. The CDR3 is 15 residues long. Looked up from germline, CDR1 is MNHEY and CDR2 is SVGAGI. Between the trimmed V and J ends, which lost 2 bases and 5 bases, there was a span of 12 bases. In DNA, the CDR3 is TGTGCCAGCAGTTACGGGCCGGGTGGAAATGAAAAACTGTTTTTT. It encodes CASSYGPGGNEKLFF.

V is TRBV29-1 and J is TRBJ2-7, with 12 positions matching TRBD2. CDR3 length: 14 residues. With 2 bases clipped from V and 4 bases from J, the junction kept 3 bases outside the gene matches. The V gene's germline CDR1 is SQVTM and CDR2 ANQGSEA. CDR3 protein: CSVELTSGSYEQYF. The CDR3 DNA reads as TGCAGCGTTGAATTGACTAGCGGGAGTTACGAGCAGTACTTC.

V usage is TRBV9 and J usage is TRBJ2-1; 10 bases map to TRBD2. The CDR3 contains 16 residues. Germline CDR1 SGDLS, CDR2 YYNGEE. Trimming at V came to 2 bases and at J to 8 bases, leaving 10 bases not matched to a gene. The CDR3 DNA follows: TGTGCCAGCAGCGTTCTTAGCGGGGGGTCCGCCGATGAGCAGTTCTTC. This sequence encodes CASSVLSGGSADEQFF.

This sequence joins TRBV7-9 and TRBJ1-3; D remains unclear. Germline CDR1 is SEHNR and CDR2 is FQNEAQ (reference sequence). CDR3 length equals 14 residues. V lost 1 base and J 7 bases, leaving 11 bases between the germline ends. The CDR3 sequence is CASSLVRGVNTIYF. The CDR3 DNA is TGTGCCAGCAGCTTAGTTCGTGGCGTGAACACCATATATTTT.

The rearrangement joins TRBV15 to TRBJ1-1, with D unclear. CDR1 and CDR2 from the germline V gene are LNHNV and YYDKDF (reference sequence). Between the trimmed V and J ends, which lost 7 bases and 1 base, there was a span of 16 bases. The CDR3 covers 15 residues. The CDR3 DNA reads TGTGCCACCAATACACTACGGGGAACGAACACTGAAGCTTTCTTT. Its protein product is CATNTLRGTNTEAFF.

The V and J genes are TRBV12-5 and TRBJ2-2, with 10 bases aligning to TRBD2. The CDR3 contains 16 residues. The germline V gene has CDR1 LGHNT and CDR2 FRNRAP. J gave up 2 bases and V 5 bases, and 5 bases lay outside the gene matches. The CDR3 is CASGLGLATNTGELFF. CDR3 nucleotide sequence: TGTGCTAGTGGTCTGGGACTAGCGACAAACACCGGGGAGCTGTTTTTT.

J is TRBJ1-1 and V is TRBV5-1; D uncertain. There are 14 residues in the CDR3. Trimming stripped 0 bases from V and 3 bases from J, with 9 bases between. Germline V lookup: CDR1 SGHRS, CDR2 YFSETQ. This chain's CDR3 is CASSLVERDTEAFF. In DNA form, the CDR3 reads TGCGCCAGCAGCTTGGTTGAACGGGACACTGAAGCTTTCTTT.

The chain uses TRBV14 and TRBJ2-1; D gene uncertain. There are 21 residues in the CDR3. In germline, CDR1 is SGHDN, CDR2 FVKESK. The V end lost 0 bases, the J end lost 0 bases, and 24 bases lay between the germline ends. The CDR3 DNA follows: TGTGCCAGCAGCCAAGACCCCGCCGTTCCTTCGTCGGCGAGCTCCTACAATGAGCAGTTCTTC. Its translation: CASSQDPAVPSSASSYNEQFF.

The chain has TRBV7-9 and TRBJ2-1; D not certain. The V end was cut by 2 bases, the J end by 8 bases, with 7 bases between. Per germline, CDR1 SEHNR and CDR2 FQNEAQ (reference sequence). This CDR3 has 12 residues. Here the CDR3 reads CASSLTAHEQFF. The DNA of the CDR3 is TGTGCCAGCAGCTTAACGGCCCATGAGCAGTTCTTC.

The chain employs TRBV20-1 and TRBJ2-3; D gene ambiguous. The CDR3 totals 11 residues. Per germline, CDR1 DFQATT and CDR2 SNEGSKA (reference sequence). The germline V and J ends were trimmed by 5 bases and 5 bases, with 8 bases remaining between them. CDR3: CSALTLDTQYF. In nucleotides, the CDR3 is TGCAGTGCTCTCACCCTAGATACGCAGTATTTT.

This sequence joins TRBV7-2 and TRBJ2-7; TRBD1 aligns across 7 bases. The CDR3 spans 15 residues. The germline V gene has CDR1 SGHTA and CDR2 FQGNSA. J was trimmed by 6 bases and V by 5 bases; bases with no gene match: 13. The DNA of the CDR3 is TGTGCCAGCAGCCCCCAACCGGGACAGTCATCCGAGCAGTACTTC. The encoded protein is CASSPQPGQSSEQYF.

The chain links TRBV7-9 to TRBJ2-1; D perhaps matches TRBD2 (6 bases). The CDR3 contains 15 residues. V dropped 2 bases and J dropped 2 bases, with 10 bases sitting between them. Germline V gives CDR1 SEHNR, CDR2 FQNEAQ (reference sequence). CDR3 bases: TGTGCCAGCAGCTTAACGACTAGGCCCTACAATGAGCAGTTCTTC. Its translation: CASSLTTRPYNEQFF.

The chain employs TRBV5-1 and TRBJ1-1; 8 positions agree with TRBD1. Germline assignment: CDR1 SGHRS and CDR2 YFSETQ. This CDR3 is built from 14 residues. V shed 3 bases and J 4 bases; nucleotides not matched to a gene: 5. The DNA of the CDR3 is TGCGCCAGCAGCTCGGACAGGGTAGGCACTGAAGCTTTCTTT. Protein product: CASSSDRVGTEAFF.

This sequence joins TRBV3-1 and TRBJ2-2; tentatively, D is TRBD1 (6 bases). Germline V lookup: CDR1 LGHDT, CDR2 YNNKEL (reference sequence). The V end lost 4 bases, the J end lost 5 bases, and 14 bases lay between the germline ends. The CDR3 length is 15 residues. CDR3 in amino acids: CASSPQGPGTGELFF. CDR3 sequence (DNA): TGTGCCAGCAGCCCCCAGGGGCCTGGGACCGGGGAGCTGTTTTTT.

The V call is TRBV28, the J call TRBJ1-2; D not resolved. V was pared by 6 bases and J by 2 bases, with 16 bases between. Germline V CDR1 and CDR2: MDHEN, SYDVKM. This CDR3 comprises 15 residues. In nucleotides, the CDR3 is TGTGCCAGCAGCCCGCTAAGGGTGTTCAACTATGGCTACACCTTC. Translation: CASSPLRVFNYGYTF.

The genes are TRBV29-1 and TRBJ2-7; weak D call: TRBD2 (5 bases). Looked up from germline, CDR1 is SQVTM and CDR2 is ANQGSEA. Between the trimmed V and J ends, which lost 1 base and 2 bases, there was a span of 9 bases. The CDR3 spans 13 residues. The CDR3: CSVEGGDTYEQYF. CDR3 coding DNA: TGCAGCGTTGAAGGGGGAGACACCTACGAGCAGTACTTC.

A single count supports this clonotype. The chain uses TRBV7-9 and TRBJ2-2; D remains ambiguous. The CDR3 covers 13 residues. CDR1 and CDR2 from the germline V gene are SEHNR and FQNEAQ (reference sequence). The V end was cut by 8 bases, the J end by 1 base, with 8 bases between. In nucleotides, the CDR3 is TGTGCCAGCGTCCCAGGGAACACCGGGGAGCTGTTTTTT. It translates to CASVPGNTGELFF. Variable domain in full (rest from reference TRBV7-9 and TRBJ2-2): DTGVSQNPRHKITKRGQNVTFRCDPISEHNRLYWYRQTLGQGPEFLTYFQNEAQLEKSRLLSDRFSAERPKGSFSTLEIQRTEQGDSAMYLCASVPGNTGELFFGEGSRLTVL.